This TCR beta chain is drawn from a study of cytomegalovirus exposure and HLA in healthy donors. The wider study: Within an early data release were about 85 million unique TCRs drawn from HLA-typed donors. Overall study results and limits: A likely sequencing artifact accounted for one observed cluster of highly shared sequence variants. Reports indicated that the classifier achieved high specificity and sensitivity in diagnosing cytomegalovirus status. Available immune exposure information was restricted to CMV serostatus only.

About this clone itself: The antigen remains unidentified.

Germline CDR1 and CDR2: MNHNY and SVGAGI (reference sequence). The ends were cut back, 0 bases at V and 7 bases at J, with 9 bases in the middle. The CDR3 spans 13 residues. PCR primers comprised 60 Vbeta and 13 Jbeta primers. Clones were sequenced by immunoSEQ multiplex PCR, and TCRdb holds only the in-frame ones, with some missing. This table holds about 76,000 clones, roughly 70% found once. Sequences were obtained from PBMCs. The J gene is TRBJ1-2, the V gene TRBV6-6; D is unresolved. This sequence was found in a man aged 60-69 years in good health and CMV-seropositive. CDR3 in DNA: TGTGCCAGCAGTTACTCTGCCTTCGGTGGCTACACCTTC. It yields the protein CASSYSAFGGYTF.